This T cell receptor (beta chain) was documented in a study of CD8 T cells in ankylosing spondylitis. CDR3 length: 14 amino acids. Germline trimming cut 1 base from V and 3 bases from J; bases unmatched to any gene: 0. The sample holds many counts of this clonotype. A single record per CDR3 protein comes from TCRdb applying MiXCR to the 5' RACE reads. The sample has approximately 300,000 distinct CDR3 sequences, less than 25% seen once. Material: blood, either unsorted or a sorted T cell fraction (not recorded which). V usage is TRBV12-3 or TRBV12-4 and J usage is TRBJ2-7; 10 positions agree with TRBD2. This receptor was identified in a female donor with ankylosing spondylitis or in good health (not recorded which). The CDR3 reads CASSLGTSGYEQYF. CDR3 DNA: TGTGCCAGCAGTTTAGGGACTAGCGGCTACGAGCAGTACTTC.